This T cell receptor (beta chain) was profiled in a study of T cell clones after liver transplantation. Study summary: Pre-transplant mixed lymphocyte reactions yielded third-party-reactive TCRbeta sequences as comparators for graft-donor-reactive sequences.

Study results and caveats: Circulating graft-donor-reactive CD4 TCRbeta sequences fell significantly post-transplant in 5 of 8 subjects.

Of note for this clone: As yet, its antigen is unknown.

TCRdb's table, derived via immunoSEQ multiplex PCR, lists solely in-frame clones and lacks some. The profile shows about 120,000 clones, 90% of them singletons. Material: CD4+ T cells from blood, obtained 12 months after liver transplant. The receptor was isolated from a human patient who received a liver transplant. Some T cells may be the graft donor's.

CDR3 amino acids: CACATGGREQFF. DNA for the CDR3: TGTGCCTGCGCCACAGGGGGCCGCGAGCAGTTCTTC. The chain uses TRBV30 and TRBJ2-1; 9 positions agree with TRBD1. V shed 6 bases, J shed 10 bases, and the junction held 7 bases outside the gene matches. Looked up from germline, CDR1 is GTSNPN and CDR2 is SVGIG (reference sequence). The CDR3 is 12 amino acids.